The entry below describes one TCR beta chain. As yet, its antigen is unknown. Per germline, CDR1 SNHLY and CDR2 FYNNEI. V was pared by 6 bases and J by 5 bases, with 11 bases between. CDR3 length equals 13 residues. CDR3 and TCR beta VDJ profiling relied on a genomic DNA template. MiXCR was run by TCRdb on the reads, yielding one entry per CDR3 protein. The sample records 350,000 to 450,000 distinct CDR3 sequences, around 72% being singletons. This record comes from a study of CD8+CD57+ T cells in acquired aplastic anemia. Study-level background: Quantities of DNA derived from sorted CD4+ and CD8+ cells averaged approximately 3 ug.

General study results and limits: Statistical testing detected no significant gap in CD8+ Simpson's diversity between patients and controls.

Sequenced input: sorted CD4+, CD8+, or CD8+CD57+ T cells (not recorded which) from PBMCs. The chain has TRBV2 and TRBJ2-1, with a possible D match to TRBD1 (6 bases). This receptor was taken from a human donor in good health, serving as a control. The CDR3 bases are TGTGCCAGCAGCGGGACATTTAACAATGAGCAGTTCTTC. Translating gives CASSGTFNNEQFF. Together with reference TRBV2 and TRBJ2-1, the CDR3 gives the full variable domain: EPEVTQTPSHQVTQMGQEVILRCVPISNHLYFYWYRQILGQKVEFLVSFYNNEISEKSEIFDDQFSVERPDGSNFTLKIRSTKLEDSAMYFCASSGTFNNEQFFGPGTRLTVL.